This paragraph reports one T cell receptor (beta chain). Its antigen remains unidentified. The data derive from a study of T-cell memory formation after mild COVID-19. Study-wide background: Clusters of TCRs were largely donor specific. Study-wide results and caveats: Clones that contracted from day 15 to 85 had balanced CD4/CD8; later expanders were CD4+ biased. CD4+ contracting clones were found mainly in CM and EM, and CD8+ ones in EMRA.

TCRdb re-called the 5' RACE reads with MiXCR, one entry per CDR3 protein. The sample lists approximately 260,000 distinct CDR3 sequences; about 17% were seen once. This CDR3 is built from 13 residues. Germline-derived CDR1 and CDR2 are MNHEY and SVGAGI. V was clipped by 6 bases and J by 3 bases, with 11 bases between them. The chain carries TRBV6-5 and TRBJ1-2, with D perhaps matching TRBD1 (6 bases). The TCR originated in a man aged 18 to 30 who had mild COVID-19 (a few samples of this study predate the infection). Cell type and time point are not known. Sequencing was carried out using PBMCs or a T cell subset sorted from them (not recorded which). This CDR3 reads CASSLDSHYGYTF. The CDR3 DNA reads as TGTGCCAGCAGCCTGGACAGCCACTATGGCTACACCTTC.